The 11 T cell receptor beta chains given below trace back to one sample, sequenced in a study of T-cell memory formation after mild COVID-19. TCRdb called the 5' RACE reads again in MiXCR, with one record for every CDR3 protein. This table holds about 350,000 distinct CDR3 sequences, 25% to 30% found once. Sequenced material: PBMCs or a T cell subset sorted from them (not recorded which). These receptors were obtained from an adult woman who had mild COVID-19 (a few samples of this study predate the infection). Cell type and time point are not known.

This sequence joins TRBV20-1 and TRBJ2-2, with TRBD1 matching over 9 bases. With 2 bases clipped from V and 4 bases from J, the junction kept 8 bases outside the gene matches. The CDR3 sequence is 16 residues long. The germline V gene encodes CDR1 DFQATT and CDR2 SNEGSKA (reference sequence). This chain's CDR3 is CSARRQGVAATGELFF. The DNA for the CDR3 is TGCAGTGCTAGAAGACAGGGGGTCGCAGCCACCGGGGAGCTGTTTTTT.

This clonotype has only a few counts. In nucleotides, the CDR3 is TGTGCCACCAAAGCCGGGGCTTTTTATGGCTACACCTTC. As protein: CATKAGAFYGYTF. The chain employs TRBV15 and TRBJ1-2; weak D call: TRBD1 (5 bases). CDR3 length: 13 amino acids. CDR1 is LNHNV, CDR2 YYDKDF, per germline (reference sequence). V was clipped by 7 bases and J by 5 bases, with 14 bases between them. Looking up the rest from reference TRBV15 and TRBJ1-2 gives the full variable domain: DAMVIQNPRYQVTQFGKPVTLSCSQTLNHNVMYWYQQKSSQAPKLLFHYYDKDFNNEADTPDNFQSRRPNTSFCFLDIRSPGLGDTAMYLCATKAGAFYGYTFGSGTRLTVV.

The chain employs TRBV7-2 and TRBJ1-6; the D is unclear. V shed 1 base and J shed 4 bases, with 5 bases lying between them. The V gene's germline CDR1 is SGHTA and CDR2 FQGNSA. The length of the CDR3 is 14 residues. The CDR3 here is CASSLVQYNSPLHF. The CDR3 nucleotides are TGTGCCAGCAGCTTAGTCCAGTATAATTCACCCCTCCACTTT.

V gene TRBV5-1 combines with J gene TRBJ1-1; unclear D gene. With 4 bases removed from V and 0 bases from J, the gap between germline ends came to 10 bases. The CDR3 consists of 14 residues. Germline values: CDR1 SGHRS, CDR2 YFSETQ. The CDR3 here is CASSPQILNTEAFF. Written as DNA, the CDR3 is TGCGCCAGCAGCCCCCAGATACTGAACACTGAAGCTTTCTTT.

The V gene is TRBV24-1, the J gene TRBJ2-3; 10 positions match TRBD1. Per germline, CDR1 KGHDR and CDR2 SFDVKD. With V trimmed by 1 base and J by 0 bases, 6 bases remained unmatched. The CDR3 has 18 amino acids. The CDR3 spells CATSDLVGQGRSTDTQYF. The DNA of the CDR3 is TGTGCCACCAGTGATTTAGTGGGACAGGGGAGAAGCACAGATACGCAGTATTTT.

The chain uses TRBV10-3 and TRBJ2-3; 8 bases are shared with TRBD2. V was pared by 1 base and J by 6 bases, with 6 bases of the junction left unmatched. Germline values: CDR1 ENHRY, CDR2 SYGVKD. The CDR3 has 15 residues. The CDR3 is CAISEYQRELDTQYF. The CDR3, as DNA: TGTGCCATCAGTGAGTACCAGCGGGAGTTGGATACGCAGTATTTT.

The J gene is TRBJ1-5, the V gene TRBV5-6, with D perhaps TRBD1 (5 bases). CDR3 length: 14 residues. The germline CDR1 and CDR2 sequences are SGHDT and YYEEEE. V dropped 0 bases and J dropped 6 bases, with 10 bases sitting between them. CDR3 in amino acids: CASSLAQGGQPQHF. The CDR3, as DNA: TGTGCCAGCAGCTTGGCTCAGGGCGGTCAGCCCCAGCATTTT.

The V call is TRBV30, the J call TRBJ2-5; 10 nucleotides agree with TRBD2. CDR1 and CDR2 (germline): GTSNPN, SVGIG (reference sequence). After removal of 2 bases from V and 5 bases from J, the junction contained 2 bases not matched to a gene. This CDR3 region has 13 residues. CDR3 region: CAWSSGGAETQYF. The CDR3 DNA is TGTGCCTGGAGTAGCGGGGGGGCGGAGACCCAGTACTTC.

V and J are TRBV7-8 and TRBJ2-1; D is perhaps TRBD1 or TRBD2 (5 bases each). CDR1 is SGHVS, CDR2 FQNEAQ, per germline. This CDR3 is 12 amino acids long. With 2 bases removed from V and 13 bases from J, the gap between germline ends came to 12 bases. The CDR3 reads CASSLKGTPQFF. The CDR3 DNA follows: TGTGCCAGCAGCTTAAAGGGGACGCCACAGTTCTTC.

The chain joins TRBV6-5 to TRBJ1-1; D is undetermined. Trimming left V 4 bases short and J 2 bases short, with 8 bases between. CDR3 length: 13 amino acids. In germline, CDR1 is MNHEY, CDR2 SVGAGI. The chain's CDR3 is CASSWTPNTEAFF. The CDR3 coding sequence is TGTGCCAGCAGTTGGACCCCCAACACTGAAGCTTTCTTT.

This clonotype turned up a few times. This chain connects TRBV19 to TRBJ1-5; D uncertain. The CDR3 has 14 amino acids. Germline assignment: CDR1 LNHDA and CDR2 SQIVND (reference sequence). V lost 1 base, J lost 7 bases, and 11 bases lay in between. This CDR3 reads CASSIGLLKQPQHF. CDR3 DNA: TGTGCCAGTAGTATAGGGTTGCTAAAGCAGCCCCAGCATTTT. The full variable domain, with the rest looked up from reference TRBV19 and TRBJ1-5, is DGGITQSPKYLFRKEGQNVTLSCEQNLNHDAMYWYRQDPGQGLRLIYYSQIVNDFQKGDIAEGYSVSREKKESFPLTVTSAQKNPTAFYLCASSIGLLKQPQHFGDGTRLSIL.